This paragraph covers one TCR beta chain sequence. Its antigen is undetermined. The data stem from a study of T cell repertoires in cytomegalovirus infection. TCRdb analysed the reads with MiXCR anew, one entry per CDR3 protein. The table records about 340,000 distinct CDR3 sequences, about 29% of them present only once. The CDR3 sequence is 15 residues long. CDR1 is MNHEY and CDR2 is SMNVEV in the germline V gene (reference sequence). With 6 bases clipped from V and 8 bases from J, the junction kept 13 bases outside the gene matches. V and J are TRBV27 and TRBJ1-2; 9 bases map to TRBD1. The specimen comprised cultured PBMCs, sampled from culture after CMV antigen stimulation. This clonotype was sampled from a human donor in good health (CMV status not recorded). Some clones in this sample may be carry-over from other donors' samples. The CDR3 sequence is CASSPAGTGWKGYTF. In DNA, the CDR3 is TGTGCCAGCAGCCCCGCCGGGACAGGGTGGAAAGGCTACACCTTC.